Below are 7 T cell receptor beta chains sequenced from a single sample in a study of T cell changes during pregnancy in multiple sclerosis. Libraries were prepared by immunoSEQ multiplex PCR; TCRdb keeps only in-frame clonotypes and omits some of them. The data contain roughly 93,000 clones, roughly nine tenths of them singletons. Source: peripheral blood, taken after pregnancy. The receptors derive from a female donor in good health, enrolled as a control in a pregnancy study.

This sequence joins TRBV19 and TRBJ1-2; the match to TRBD1 covers 7 bases. Germline values: CDR1 LNHDA, CDR2 SQIVND (reference sequence). V shed 4 bases, J shed 2 bases, and the junction held 7 bases outside the gene matches. The CDR3 covers 15 residues. The CDR3 DNA is TGTGCCAGTAGTACAAACAGGGGAGGAAACTATGGCTACACCTTC. Translating gives CASSTNRGGNYGYTF.

This rearrangement joins TRBV5-1 to TRBJ1-2, with D possibly TRBD1 on 6 matching bases. CDR1 is SGHRS and CDR2 is YFSETQ in the germline V gene. This CDR3 has 16 amino acids. Trimming removed 4 bases at V and 7 bases at J, with 23 bases between. The CDR3 nucleotides read TGCGCCAGCAGCCCGGGGGGCCCCGGGGCGCCGGGTGGCTACACCTTC. Translating gives CASSPGGPGAPGGYTF.

V usage is TRBV27 and J usage is TRBJ2-5; 9 nucleotides align to TRBD1. The junction had 4 bases not matched to a gene; V was cut back by 1 base and J by 4 bases. The germline CDR1 and CDR2 sequences are MNHEY and SMNVEV (reference sequence). This CDR3 is built from 15 residues. The CDR3 region is CASSLWGQGAETQYF. In DNA, the CDR3 is TGTGCCAGCAGTTTATGGGGACAGGGTGCAGAGACCCAGTACTTC.

The chain uses TRBV11-2 and TRBJ2-2; TRBD1 matches at 7 bases. Trimming cost V 5 bases and J 3 bases; bases outside gene matches: 12. This CDR3 has 17 residues. The germline V gene has CDR1 SGHAT and CDR2 FQNNGV. In DNA form, the CDR3 reads TGTGCCAGCAGCAAAGACAGGGAAGGGATGGACACCGGGGAGCTGTTTTTT. It specifies CASSKDREGMDTGELFF.

The chain couples TRBV5-1 to TRBJ1-4, with D hard to call. Per the germline V gene, CDR1 is SGHRS and CDR2 is YFSETQ. CDR3 length: 14 residues. V gave up 2 bases and J gave up 11 bases, with 16 bases separating them. The chain's CDR3 is CASSLGGGGEKLFF. The DNA for the CDR3 is TGCGCCAGCAGCTTAGGCGGAGGCGGGGAGAAACTGTTTTTT.

This clone was observed a single time. V is TRBV9 and J is TRBJ2-3, with 14 bases aligning to TRBD2. The CDR3 is made up of 18 amino acids. From germline, CDR1 is SGDLS and CDR2 YYNGEE. J was trimmed by 6 bases and V by 2 bases; bases with no gene match: 11. The CDR3 DNA reads as TGTGCCAGCAGCGTGTTACCGGGACTAGCGGGGGTTCAGGATACGCAGTATTTT. Protein product: CASSVLPGLAGVQDTQYF.

In nucleotides, the CDR3 is TGTGCCAGCACTCCGGGAGGGCGGTACGAGCAGTACTTC. This encodes CASTPGGRYEQYF. The gene calls are TRBV6-1 and TRBJ2-7, with 8 positions matching TRBD2. V lost 7 bases to trimming and J lost 4 bases; unmatched junction nucleotides: 6. Germline V gene data show CDR1 as MNHNS and CDR2 as SASEGT. This CDR3 contains 13 residues.